This entry lists 24 T cell receptor beta chains sequenced from one sample in a study of T cell responses to AZD1222 COVID-19 vaccine (TCRdb year 2021). Preparation of the library involved the immunoSEQ multiplex PCR assay. TCRdb mirrors the immuneACCESS table, restricted to in-frame sequences. Some clones are absent from its copies; in checked studies, under half trace to an unresolved V gene, and the reason for the others is unknown. This sample lists about 120,000 clones; 70% to 90% were detected once. Jointly, the top ten make up 7.5% to 9.5% of the sample. The time point label, read with the paper, signifies: baseline before first vaccination. The sample consisted of peripheral blood, taken on day 0 of AZD1222 vaccination. These receptors were taken from an adult in good health.

This chain joins TRBV2 and TRBJ2-5; D is possibly TRBD1 (6 bases). V gave up 5 bases and J gave up 2 bases, with 12 bases separating them. Germline CDR1 reads SNHLY; CDR2 reads FYNNEI. The length of the CDR3 is 14 residues. CDR3 protein: CASSKGGKQETQYF. CDR3 in DNA: TGTGCCAGCAGTAAAGGGGGAAAACAAGAGACCCAGTACTTC.

This clone was counted only a few times. The J gene is TRBJ1-1, the V gene TRBV6-5, with D tentatively TRBD1 (5 bases). In germline, CDR1 is MNHEY, CDR2 SVGAGI. The CDR3 is 14 residues long. V was trimmed by 2 bases and J by 7 bases, leaving 14 bases between them. The CDR3 DNA sequence: TGTGCCAGCAGTTACAGGGACGGTCGGCGTGAAGCTTTCTTT. It codes for CASSYRDGRREAFF.

V is TRBV28 and J is TRBJ1-6; D may be TRBD1 (5 bases). V shed 2 bases and J shed 7 bases, with 12 bases lying between them. Germline V gene sequence: CDR1 MDHEN, CDR2 SYDVKM. This CDR3 contains 15 residues. CDR3 protein: CASSLLRGGNSPLHF. CDR3 bases: TGTGCCAGCAGTTTACTAAGGGGAGGGAATTCACCCCTCCACTTT.

The rearrangement links TRBV3-1 (or the pseudogene TRBV3-2) to TRBJ1-1, with a tentative D call TRBD1 (6 bases). CDR1 LGHDT and CDR2 YNNKEL come from the germline V gene (reference sequence). Trimming left V 1 base short and J 1 base short, with 16 bases between. This CDR3 spans 17 amino acids. The CDR3 loop is CASSQVGGALSNTEAFF. In DNA form, the CDR3 reads TGTGCCAGCAGCCAAGTCGGGGGGGCTTTATCGAACACTGAAGCTTTCTTT.

This chain uses TRBV14 with TRBJ1-3, with TRBD1 identical over 7 bases. The junction had 3 bases not matched to a gene; V was cut back by 5 bases and J by 2 bases. The germline V gene has CDR1 SGHDN and CDR2 FVKESK. The CDR3 is 14 amino acids. CDR3 sequence reads: CASSYRGPGNTIYF. CDR3 DNA sequence: TGTGCCAGCAGCTACAGGGGTCCTGGAAACACCATATATTTT.

The genes are TRBV20-1 and TRBJ2-7, with a tentative D call TRBD1 (5 bases). V was cut by 7 bases and J by 1 base, with 8 bases left in between. The germline gives CDR1 DFQATT, CDR2 SNEGSKA (reference sequence). This CDR3 contains 11 residues. The CDR3 protein is CSGGVSYEQYF. The CDR3 region has the DNA TGCAGTGGGGGCGTTTCCTACGAGCAGTACTTC.

This rearrangement joins TRBV28 to TRBJ1-1, with D perhaps TRBD1 (5 bases). Trimming cost V 3 bases and J 2 bases, with 13 bases left between them. Germline CDR1 MDHEN, CDR2 SYDVKM. This CDR3 has 15 amino acids. The DNA of the CDR3 is TGTGCCAGCAGTTTGGTGCAGGGCTTTAACACTGAAGCTTTCTTT. It codes for CASSLVQGFNTEAFF. Supplemented by reference TRBV28 and TRBJ1-1, the full variable domain reads DVKVTQSSRYLVKRTGEKVFLECVQDMDHENMFWYRQDPGLGLRLIYFSYDVKMKEKGDIPEGYSVSREKKERFSLILESASTNQTSMYLCASSLVQGFNTEAFFGQGTRLTVV.

The gene calls are TRBV6-1 and TRBJ1-1; tentatively, D is TRBD1 (5 bases). V was shortened by 2 bases and J by 4 bases, with 11 bases between the two germline ends. Germline V gene lookup returns CDR1 MNHNS and CDR2 SASEGT. The CDR3 has 14 amino acids. CDR3 sequence (DNA): TGTGCCAGCAGTGAACAAATGGGACTCACTGAAGCTTTCTTT. Translating gives CASSEQMGLTEAFF.

The chain has TRBV30 and TRBJ1-1; D is perhaps TRBD1 (5 bases). V dropped 3 bases and J dropped 5 bases, with 13 bases sitting between them. Looked up from germline, CDR1 is GTSNPN and CDR2 is SVGIG (reference sequence). The CDR3 covers 13 residues. Here the CDR3 reads CAWSWMGGTEAFF. In nucleotides, the CDR3 is TGTGCCTGGAGCTGGATGGGGGGGACTGAAGCTTTCTTT. Full variable domain (outside the CDR3, taken from reference TRBV30 and TRBJ1-1): SQTIHQWPATLVQPVGSPLSLECTVEGTSNPNLYWYRQAAGRGLQLLFYSVGIGQISSEVPQNLSASRPQDRQFILSSKKLLLSDSGFYLCAWSWMGGTEAFFGQGTRLTVV.

Details on this clone: One junction end disagrees with the germline gene, perhaps due to a read error. The chain recombines TRBV5-1 with TRBJ2-1; D ambiguous. Germline CDR1 SGHRS, CDR2 YFSETQ. This CDR3 region has 14 residues. The CDR3 coding sequence is TGCGCCAGCGGCTTCGGTTTTTCTATCAATGAGCAGTTCTTC. Its translation is CASGFGFSINEQFF.

The rearrangement uses TRBV12-3 or TRBV12-4 and TRBJ2-7, with 7 bases that match TRBD1. V was pared by 1 base and J by 3 bases, with 0 bases of the junction left unmatched. The CDR3 has 13 amino acids. The CDR3 sequence is CASSLGDSYEQYF. The CDR3 nucleotides are TGTGCCAGCAGTTTAGGGGACAGCTACGAGCAGTACTTC.

The chain employs TRBV7-9 and TRBJ1-4; maybe TRBD1 (5 bases). Germline V gives CDR1 SEHNR, CDR2 FQNEAQ (reference sequence). V was cut by 5 bases and J by 7 bases, with 11 bases left in between. The CDR3 is 13 amino acids. In DNA form, the CDR3 reads TGTGCCAGCAGCCTTACTCAGGGTGAAAAACTGTTTTTT. It specifies CASSLTQGEKLFF.

The V and J genes are TRBV28 and TRBJ2-7; TRBD2 matches at 11 bases. The ends lost 7 bases at V and 6 bases at J; junction bases unmatched: 5. CDR3 length equals 13 residues. Germline values: CDR1 MDHEN, CDR2 SYDVKM. CDR3 region: CASITSGRGEQYF. In DNA, the CDR3 is TGTGCCAGCATTACTAGCGGGAGAGGCGAGCAGTACTTC.

This chain uses TRBV4-1 with TRBJ1-6; D gene ambiguous. Trimming pared 0 bases from V and 8 bases from J, leaving 17 bases between. The CDR3 is 17 residues long. Per germline, CDR1 MGHRA and CDR2 YSYEKL. CDR3 sequence (DNA): TGCGCCAGCAGCCAAGATGCTCGGGGTGCGAGTTATTCACCCCTCCACTTT. It encodes CASSQDARGASYSPLHF.

J is TRBJ2-5 and V is TRBV29-1; D possibly corresponds to TRBD1 (5 bases). CDR1 is SQVTM, CDR2 ANQGSEA, per germline. The CDR3 has 13 residues. V lost 1 base, J lost 3 bases, and 9 bases lay in between. CDR3 in DNA: TGCAGCGTTGAAGGGGCAGGGAAAGAGACCCAGTACTTC. It yields the protein CSVEGAGKETQYF.

The rearrangement links TRBV2 to TRBJ2-1; unclear D gene. V gave up 4 bases and J gave up 10 bases, with 11 bases separating them. The CDR3 sequence is 12 residues long. The germline V gene encodes CDR1 SNHLY and CDR2 FYNNEI. The CDR3 coding sequence is TGTGCCAGCAGTGCCGGCTCGAAGGAGCAGTTCTTC. Protein sequence: CASSAGSKEQFF.

The chain's CDR3 is CASSHLGGGNSPLHF. As DNA, the CDR3 is TGTGCCAGCAGCCACCTTGGGGGGGGTAATTCACCCCTCCACTTT. This chain links TRBV5-5 with TRBJ1-6, with a tentative D call TRBD1 (5 bases). The CDR3 consists of 15 residues. V lost 4 bases, J lost 6 bases, and 14 bases lay in between. Germline V gene lookup returns CDR1 SGHKS and CDR2 YYEKEE (reference sequence).

This clone was seen a single time. The V and J genes are TRBV28 and TRBJ1-4; D uncertain. The ends were cut back, 3 bases at V and 8 bases at J, with 7 bases in the middle. CDR1 is MDHEN, CDR2 SYDVKM, per germline. The CDR3 extends over 12 amino acids. CDR3: CASSLGGEKLFF. The DNA for the CDR3 is TGTGCCAGCAGTTTGGGAGGAGAAAAACTGTTTTTT. The whole variable domain, filled in from reference TRBV28 and TRBJ1-4, reads DVKVTQSSRYLVKRTGEKVFLECVQDMDHENMFWYRQDPGLGLRLIYFSYDVKMKEKGDIPEGYSVSREKKERFSLILESASTNQTSMYLCASSLGGEKLFFGSGTQLSVL.

The V and J genes are TRBV15 and TRBJ2-7; 10 bases match TRBD1. Germline CDR1 and CDR2: LNHNV and YYDKDF (reference sequence). V shed 2 bases and J 6 bases; nucleotides not matched to a gene: 7. The CDR3 covers 15 residues. For the CDR3, the DNA is TGTGCCACCAGCAGATCGAGACAGGGGGCGGGCGAGCAGTACTTC. This codes for CATSRSRQGAGEQYF.

The J gene is TRBJ2-1, the V gene TRBV2, with a tentative D call TRBD2 (6 bases). V was trimmed by 5 bases and J by 10 bases, leaving 21 bases between them. The germline CDR1 and CDR2 sequences are SNHLY and FYNNEI. The CDR3 is 15 amino acids. The chain's CDR3 is CASSYPATRGNEQFF. The CDR3 DNA is TGTGCCAGCAGTTACCCCGCGACTAGAGGAAACGAGCAGTTCTTC.

CDR3 sequence reads: CASSPGHTQYF. The CDR3 coding sequence is TGTGCCAGCAGCCCAGGACATACGCAGTATTTT. The chain combines TRBV6-5 with TRBJ2-3; D is undetermined. The CDR3 is made up of 11 amino acids. CDR1 and CDR2 (germline): MNHEY, SVGAGI. V was pared by 6 bases and J by 7 bases, with 8 bases between.

The chain couples TRBV5-6 to TRBJ2-1; D is unresolved. The V end lost 3 bases, the J end lost 4 bases, and 8 bases lay between the germline ends. The CDR3 consists of 13 residues. Germline V gives CDR1 SGHDT, CDR2 YYEEEE. This CDR3 is CASSSTYYNEQFF. CDR3 nucleotide sequence: TGTGCCAGCAGCTCAACTTATTACAATGAGCAGTTCTTC. The complete variable domain, with remaining parts taken from reference TRBV5-6 and TRBJ2-1, reads DAGVTQSPTHLIKTRGQQVTLRCSPKSGHDTVSWYQQALGQGPQFIFQYYEEEERQRGNFPDRFSGHQFPNYSSELNVNALLLGDSALYLCASSSTYYNEQFFGPGTRLTVL.

The chain recombines TRBV28 with TRBJ1-5, with D maybe TRBD1 (5 bases). V lost 10 bases and J 2 bases, leaving 9 bases between the germline ends. This CDR3 region has 12 residues. Per germline, CDR1 MDHEN and CDR2 SYDVKM. The CDR3 DNA sequence: TGTGCCACCCGGGACGGCAATCAGCCCCAGCATTTT. This gives the protein CATRDGNQPQHF.

J is TRBJ2-7 and V is TRBV5-6, with D perhaps TRBD1 (5 bases). The V gene's germline CDR1 is SGHDT and CDR2 YYEEEE. The CDR3 runs 12 residues. V shed 2 bases and J shed 5 bases, with 8 bases lying between them. Here the CDR3 DNA reads TGTGCCAGCAGCTTTAAGGGGAACGAGCAGTACTTC. Translated, it gives CASSFKGNEQYF.